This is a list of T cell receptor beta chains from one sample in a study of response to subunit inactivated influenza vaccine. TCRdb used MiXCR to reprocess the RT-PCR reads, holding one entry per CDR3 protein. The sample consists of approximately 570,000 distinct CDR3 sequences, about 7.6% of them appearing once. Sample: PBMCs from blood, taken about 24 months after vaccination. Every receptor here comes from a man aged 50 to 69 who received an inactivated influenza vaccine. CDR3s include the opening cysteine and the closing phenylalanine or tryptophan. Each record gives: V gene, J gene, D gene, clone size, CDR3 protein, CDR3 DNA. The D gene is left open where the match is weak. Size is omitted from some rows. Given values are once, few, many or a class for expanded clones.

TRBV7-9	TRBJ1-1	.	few	CASTLGGGLNTEAFF	TGTGCCAGCACTCTAGGGGGGGGACTGAACACTGAAGCTTTCTTT
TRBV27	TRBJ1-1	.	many	CASSLQNMNTEAFF	TGTGCCAGCAGTTTACAGAATATGAACACTGAAGCTTTCTTT
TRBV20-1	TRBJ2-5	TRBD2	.	CSARDSSGGAETQYF	TGCAGTGCTAGAGACTCAAGCGGGGGGGCCGAGACCCAGTACTTC
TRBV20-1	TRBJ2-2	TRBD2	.	CSAPPPSGTGELFF	TGCAGTGCCCCCCCTCCTAGCGGGACCGGGGAGCTGTTTTTT
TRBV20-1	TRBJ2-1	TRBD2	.	CSARFGGSFYNEQFF	TGCAGTGCTAGATTTGGCGGGAGTTTCTACAATGAGCAGTTCTTC
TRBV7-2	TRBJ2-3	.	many	CAVQPFTDTQYF	TGTGCAGTTCAGCCGTTCACAGATACGCAGTATTTT
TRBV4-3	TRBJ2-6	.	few	CASSQALDSGANVLTF	TGCGCCAGCAGCCAAGCGTTAGACTCTGGGGCCAACGTCCTGACTTTC
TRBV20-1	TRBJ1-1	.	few	CSGTSPLNTEAFF	TGCAGTGGTACCAGCCCTCTGAACACTGAAGCTTTCTTT
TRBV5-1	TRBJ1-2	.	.	CASSLAGQGSSYGYTF	TGCGCCAGCAGCTTGGCCGGGCAGGGGTCCTCCTATGGCTACACCTTC
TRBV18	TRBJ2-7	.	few	CASSPLDTYEQYF	TGTGCCAGCTCACCACTTGACACCTACGAGCAGTACTTC
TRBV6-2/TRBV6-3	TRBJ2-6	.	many	CASSKAAGANVLTF	TGTGCCAGCAGTAAGGCTGCCGGGGCCAACGTCCTGACTTTC
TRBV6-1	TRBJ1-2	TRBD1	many	CASSRTQGQGSYGYTF	TGTGCCAGCAGCCGGACCCAGGGACAGGGGAGCTATGGCTACACCTTC
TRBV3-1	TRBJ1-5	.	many	CASSQERGQPQHF	TGTGCCAGCAGCCAAGAAAGGGGGCAGCCCCAGCATTTT
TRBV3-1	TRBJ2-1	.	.	CASSQVWETQFF	TGTGCCAGCAGCCAAGTGTGGGAAACCCAGTTCTTC
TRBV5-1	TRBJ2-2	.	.	CASKRGGDTGELFF	TGCGCCAGCAAGAGGGGAGGTGACACCGGGGAGCTGTTTTTT
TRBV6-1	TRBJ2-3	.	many	CASSEVASTDTQYF	TGTGCCAGCAGTGAAGTAGCTAGCACAGATACGCAGTATTTT